This TCR beta chain was captured in a study of cytomegalovirus exposure and HLA in healthy donors. The CDR3 is 16 amino acids. V dropped 3 bases and J dropped 0 bases, with 12 bases sitting between them. Germline assignment: CDR1 SGHVS and CDR2 FQNEAQ. Overall study results and limits: Beyond CMV serostatus, there was no information to go on about immune exposure. HLA restriction was apparent for most CMV-associated TCR beta chains in a later analysis. In an earlier analysis, about 87% or about 30%: the productive usage of most TCR beta V segments.

Primers: 60 Vbeta forward and 13 Jbeta reverse. Produced via immunoSEQ multiplex PCR; TCRdb's table is partial and in-frame only. The repertoire holds fewer than 200,000 clones, with around 82% as singletons. For this clone: Its antigen is currently unknown.

This chain joins TRBV7-8 and TRBJ2-1; no reliable D call. The TCR originated in a male donor in good health and CMV-seronegative. The specimen sequenced was PBMCs. CDR3 region: CASSFPGLSSYNEQFF. The CDR3 DNA reads TGTGCCAGCAGCTTCCCCGGTCTGAGCTCCTACAATGAGCAGTTCTTC.